This T cell receptor (beta chain) was found in a study of T cell responses to AZD1222 COVID-19 vaccine. Findings and caveats of the study: Baseline seropositivity characterized only a handful of AZD1222 recipients. White British donors predominated, females outnumbered males, and clonal diversity was possibly underestimated. Repertoire sampling occurred only after the peak T cell response.

As regards this clone: Its antigen is still unknown.

TCRdb's table, derived via immunoSEQ multiplex PCR, lists solely in-frame clones and lacks some. Among approximately 85,000 clones listed, approximately 87% were seen once. This CDR3 has 13 residues. Trimming took off 6 bases at V and 0 bases at J, with 9 bases between the two ends. Germline CDR1 SGHRS, CDR2 YFSETQ. Sequences were derived from peripheral blood, sampled on day 0 of AZD1222 vaccination. The clonotype comes from an adult in good health. The chain has TRBV5-1 and TRBJ2-5; tentative D call: TRBD1 (5 bases). The chain's CDR3 is CASNNRYQETQYF. The DNA for the CDR3 is TGCGCCAGCAATAACAGGTACCAAGAGACCCAGTACTTC.